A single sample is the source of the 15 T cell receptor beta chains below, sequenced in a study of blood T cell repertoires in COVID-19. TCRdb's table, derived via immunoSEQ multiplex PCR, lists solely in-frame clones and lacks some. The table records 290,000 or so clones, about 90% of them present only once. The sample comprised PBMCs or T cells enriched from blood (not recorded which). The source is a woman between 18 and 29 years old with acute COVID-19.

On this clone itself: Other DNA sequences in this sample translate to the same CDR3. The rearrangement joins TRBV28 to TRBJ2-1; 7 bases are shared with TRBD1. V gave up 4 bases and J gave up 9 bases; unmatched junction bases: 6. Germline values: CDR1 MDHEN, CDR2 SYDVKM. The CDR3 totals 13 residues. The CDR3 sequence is CASSSRQGGEQFF. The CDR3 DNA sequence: TGTGCCAGCAGTTCCAGACAGGGCGGTGAGCAGTTCTTC. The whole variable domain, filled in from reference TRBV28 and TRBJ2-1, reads DVKVTQSSRYLVKRTGEKVFLECVQDMDHENMFWYRQDPGLGLRLIYFSYDVKMKEKGDIPEGYSVSREKKERFSLILESASTNQTSMYLCASSSRQGGEQFFGPGTRLTVL.

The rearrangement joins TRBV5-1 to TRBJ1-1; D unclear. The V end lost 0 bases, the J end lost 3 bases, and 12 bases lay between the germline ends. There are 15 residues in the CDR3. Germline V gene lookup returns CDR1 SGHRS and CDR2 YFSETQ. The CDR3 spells CASSLGGSWDTEAFF. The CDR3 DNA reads TGCGCCAGCAGCTTGGGAGGGTCCTGGGACACTGAAGCTTTCTTT.

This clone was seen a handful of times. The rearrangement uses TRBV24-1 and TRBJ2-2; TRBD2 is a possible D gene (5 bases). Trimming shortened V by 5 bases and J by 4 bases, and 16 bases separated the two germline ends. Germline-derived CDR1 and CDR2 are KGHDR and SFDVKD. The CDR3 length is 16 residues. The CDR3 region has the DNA TGTGCCACCAGTGGGACTGGAACTTTAGGCACCGGGGAGCTGTTTTTT. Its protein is CATSGTGTLGTGELFF.

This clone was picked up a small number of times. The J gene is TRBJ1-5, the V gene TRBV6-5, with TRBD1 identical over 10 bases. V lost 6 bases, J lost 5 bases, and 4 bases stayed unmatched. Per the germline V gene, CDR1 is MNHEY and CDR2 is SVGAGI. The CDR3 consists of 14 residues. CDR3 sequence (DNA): TGTGCCAGCAGGACAGGGGGCGCCGATCAGCCCCAGCATTTT. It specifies CASRTGGADQPQHF.

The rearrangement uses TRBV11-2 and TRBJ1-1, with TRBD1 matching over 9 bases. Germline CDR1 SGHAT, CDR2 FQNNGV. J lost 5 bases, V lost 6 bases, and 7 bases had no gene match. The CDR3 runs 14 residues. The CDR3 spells CASRRLGQGTEAFF. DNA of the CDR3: TGTGCCAGCAGGAGACTCGGACAGGGGACTGAAGCTTTCTTT.

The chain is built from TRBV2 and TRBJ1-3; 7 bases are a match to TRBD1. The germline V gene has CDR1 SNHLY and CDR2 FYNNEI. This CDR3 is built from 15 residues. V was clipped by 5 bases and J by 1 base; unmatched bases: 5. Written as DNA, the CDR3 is TGTGCCAGCAGTTCTGGGACAGCTTCTGGAAACACCATATATTTT. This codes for CASSSGTASGNTIYF.

The CDR3 reads CASSYGVLEGRGYTF. The DNA of the CDR3 is TGTGCCAGCAGTTATGGTGTCCTGGAGGGTCGAGGCTACACCTTC. The chain carries TRBV6-2 or TRBV6-3 and TRBJ1-2; D call uncertain. Germline V gene sequence: CDR1 MNHEY, CDR2 SVGEGT. Trimming removed 3 bases at V and 8 bases at J, with 19 bases between. CDR3 length equals 15 residues.

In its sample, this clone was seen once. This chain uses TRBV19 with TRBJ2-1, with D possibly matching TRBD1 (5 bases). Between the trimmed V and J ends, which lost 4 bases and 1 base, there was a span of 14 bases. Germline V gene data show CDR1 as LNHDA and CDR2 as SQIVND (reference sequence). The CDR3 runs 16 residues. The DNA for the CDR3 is TGTGCCAGTAGTAGGGGCTGGGGCCGATCCTACAATGAGCAGTTCTTC. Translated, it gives CASSRGWGRSYNEQFF.

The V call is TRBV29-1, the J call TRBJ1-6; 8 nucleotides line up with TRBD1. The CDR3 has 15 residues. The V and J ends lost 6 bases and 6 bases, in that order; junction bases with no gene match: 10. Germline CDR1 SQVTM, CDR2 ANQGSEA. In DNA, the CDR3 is TGCAGCGTAGAGCAGGGGGCCGACGGTAATTCACCCCTCCACTTT. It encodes CSVEQGADGNSPLHF.

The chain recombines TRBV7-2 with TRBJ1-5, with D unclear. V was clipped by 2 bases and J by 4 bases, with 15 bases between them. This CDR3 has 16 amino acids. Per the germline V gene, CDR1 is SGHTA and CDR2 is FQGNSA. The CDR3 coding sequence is TGTGCCAGCAGCTTATCTCCGAGACTTGGGAATCAGCCCCAGCATTTT. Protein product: CASSLSPRLGNQPQHF.

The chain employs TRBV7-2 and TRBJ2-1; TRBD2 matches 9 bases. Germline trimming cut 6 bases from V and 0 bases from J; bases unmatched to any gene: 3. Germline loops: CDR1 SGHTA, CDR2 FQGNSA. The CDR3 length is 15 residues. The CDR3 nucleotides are TGTGCCAGCAGTCCAGCGGGAGGCTCCTACAATGAGCAGTTCTTC. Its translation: CASSPAGGSYNEQFF.

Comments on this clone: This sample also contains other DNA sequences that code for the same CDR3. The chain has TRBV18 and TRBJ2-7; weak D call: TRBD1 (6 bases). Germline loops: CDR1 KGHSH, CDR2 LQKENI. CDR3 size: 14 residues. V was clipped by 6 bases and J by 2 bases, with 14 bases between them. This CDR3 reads CASSPPDRPYEQYF. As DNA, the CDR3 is TGTGCCAGCTCCCCTCCGGACAGACCCTACGAGCAGTACTTC.

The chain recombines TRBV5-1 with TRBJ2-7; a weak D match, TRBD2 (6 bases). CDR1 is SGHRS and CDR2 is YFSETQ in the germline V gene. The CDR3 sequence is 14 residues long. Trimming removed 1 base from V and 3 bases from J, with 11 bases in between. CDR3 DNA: TGCGCCAGCAGCTTGCTTACGGGGGACTACGAGCAGTACTTC. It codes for CASSLLTGDYEQYF.

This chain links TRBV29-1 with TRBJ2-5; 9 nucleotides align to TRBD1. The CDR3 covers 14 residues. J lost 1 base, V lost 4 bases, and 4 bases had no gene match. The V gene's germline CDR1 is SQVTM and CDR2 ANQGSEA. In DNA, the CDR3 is TGCAGCGTTGTGGGGGACAGGGCCCAAGAGACCCAGTACTTC. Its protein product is CSVVGDRAQETQYF.

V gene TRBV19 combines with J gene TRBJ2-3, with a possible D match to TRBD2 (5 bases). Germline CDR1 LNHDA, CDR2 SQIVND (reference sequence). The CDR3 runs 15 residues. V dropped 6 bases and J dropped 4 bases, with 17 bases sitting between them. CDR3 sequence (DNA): TGTGCCAGTAGCCAGGAGCTAGCAGCTTCAGATACGCAGTATTTT. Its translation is CASSQELAASDTQYF. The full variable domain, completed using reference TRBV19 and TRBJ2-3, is DGGITQSPKYLFRKEGQNVTLSCEQNLNHDAMYWYRQDPGQGLRLIYYSQIVNDFQKGDIAEGYSVSREKKESFPLTVTSAQKNPTAFYLCASSQELAASDTQYFGPGTRLTVL.